These 9 T cell receptor beta chains were all obtained from the same sample, sequenced in a study of blood T cell repertoires in COVID-19. TCRdb keeps only in-frame clones here, not all; method: immunoSEQ multiplex PCR. The table shows roughly 140,000 clones, with 80% occurring only once. Source material: peripheral blood. The receptors originated from a man aged 70 or older who had recovered from COVID-19.

This clone was seen only once. CDR3 sequence: CSASLQASNEKLFF. CDR3 DNA sequence: TGCAGTGCTAGTTTACAGGCATCTAATGAAAAACTGTTTTTT. This rearrangement joins TRBV20-1 to TRBJ1-4; tentatively, D is TRBD1 (5 bases). Germline CDR1 and CDR2: DFQATT and SNEGSKA (reference sequence). V was clipped by 3 bases and J by 3 bases, with 11 bases between them. The CDR3 spans 14 residues.

The chain has TRBV20-1 and TRBJ2-7; D perhaps matches TRBD1 (6 bases). V was clipped by 6 bases and J by 3 bases, with 9 bases between them. The CDR3 has 11 amino acids. CDR1 DFQATT and CDR2 SNEGSKA come from the germline V gene (reference sequence). CDR3 nucleotides: TGCAGTGCCGTGGACAGCTACGAGCAGTACTTC. Translation gives CSAVDSYEQYF.

V usage is TRBV4-3 and J usage is TRBJ2-6; D not resolved. Germline V gene data show CDR1 as LGHNA and CDR2 as YSLEER. Trimming stripped 1 base from V and 0 bases from J, with 10 bases between. The CDR3 contains 17 residues. CDR3 sequence (DNA): TGCGCCAGCAGCCAAGTTTCGGTTAGCTCTGGGGCCAACGTCCTGACTTTC. Translation: CASSQVSVSSGANVLTF.

The rearrangement links TRBV12-3 or TRBV12-4 to TRBJ2-1; 11 positions match TRBD2. The CDR3 extends over 13 amino acids. V gave up 4 bases and J gave up 12 bases; unmatched junction bases: 5. The CDR3 loop is CASSSGLAGSQFF. DNA for the CDR3: TGTGCCAGCAGTTCCGGACTAGCGGGCTCGCAGTTCTTC.

The V call is TRBV5-1, the J call TRBJ2-1; D is undetermined. Germline V gene data show CDR1 as SGHRS and CDR2 as YFSETQ. V dropped 0 bases and J dropped 8 bases, with 18 bases sitting between them. The CDR3 is 16 residues long. In nucleotides, the CDR3 is TGCGCCAGCAGCTTGGCCCGACACGGCTCGGTCTATGAGCAGTTCTTC. Translated: CASSLARHGSVYEQFF.

V is TRBV29-1 and J is TRBJ2-2; TRBD2 agrees at 14 bases. The CDR3 has 15 amino acids. Germline lookup yields CDR1 SQVTM and CDR2 ANQGSEA. V shed 5 bases, J shed 6 bases, and the junction held 5 bases outside the gene matches. The CDR3 coding sequence is TGCAGCGTTCCGACTAGCGGGAGGGCCGCCGGGGAGCTGTTTTTT. Translating it yields CSVPTSGRAAGELFF.

The CDR3 sequence is CASSLVVHNEQFF. The CDR3 DNA is TGTGCCAGCAGCTTAGTAGTACACAATGAGCAGTTCTTC. V and J are TRBV7-2 and TRBJ2-1; D gene ambiguous. The CDR3 runs 13 residues. Trimming left V 1 base short and J 5 bases short, with 6 bases between. In germline, CDR1 is SGHTA, CDR2 FQGNSA.

The chain is built from TRBV11-2 and TRBJ1-5; 8 bases are a match to TRBD1. The trim removed 10 bases at V and 4 bases at J, leaving 6 bases unmatched. The germline V gene has CDR1 SGHAT and CDR2 FQNNGV. The CDR3 contains 13 residues. This CDR3 is CAIEGQVNQPQHF. The CDR3 coding sequence is TGTGCCATCGAGGGACAGGTAAATCAGCCCCAGCATTTT.

The chain carries TRBV3-1 (or the pseudogene TRBV3-2) and TRBJ2-7; 10 nucleotides align to TRBD1. V was pared by 3 bases and J by 7 bases, with 9 bases of the junction left unmatched. Per the germline V gene, CDR1 is LGHDT and CDR2 is YNNKEL (reference sequence). CDR3 length equals 15 residues. CDR3 sequence: CASSQVGTGVEEQYF. The CDR3 DNA is TGTGCCAGCAGCCAGGTCGGGACAGGGGTTGAAGAGCAGTACTTC.